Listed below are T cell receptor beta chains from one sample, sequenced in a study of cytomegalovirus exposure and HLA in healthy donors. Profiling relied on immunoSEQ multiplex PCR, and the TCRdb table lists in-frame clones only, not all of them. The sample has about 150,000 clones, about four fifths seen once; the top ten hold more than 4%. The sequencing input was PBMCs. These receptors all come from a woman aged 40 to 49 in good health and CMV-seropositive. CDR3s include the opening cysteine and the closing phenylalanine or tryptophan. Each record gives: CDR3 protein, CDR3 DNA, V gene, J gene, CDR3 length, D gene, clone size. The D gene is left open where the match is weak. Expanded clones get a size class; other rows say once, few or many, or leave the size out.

cdr3_aa: CASSIRGTEAFF; cdr3_nt: TGTGCCAGTAGTATAAGAGGCACTGAAGCTTTCTTT; v_call: TRBV19; j_call: TRBJ1-1; cdr3_length: 12; d_call: NA; clone_size: NA
cdr3_aa: CASSVSRSYEQYF; cdr3_nt: TGTGCCAGCAGCGTAAGTAGATCCTACGAGCAGTACTTC; v_call: TRBV13; j_call: TRBJ2-7; cdr3_length: 13; d_call: NA; clone_size: NA
cdr3_aa: CASSSLTSGRSPEETQYF; cdr3_nt: TGTGCCAGCAGCTCCTTGACTAGCGGGAGATCCCCCGAGGAGACCCAGTACTTC; v_call: TRBV5-6; j_call: TRBJ2-5; cdr3_length: 18; d_call: TRBD2; clone_size: NA
cdr3_aa: CASSYGTQGAEAFF; cdr3_nt: TGTGCCAGCAGTTACGGTACACAGGGGGCTGAAGCTTTCTTT; v_call: TRBV6-6; j_call: TRBJ1-1; cdr3_length: 14; d_call: TRBD1; clone_size: NA
cdr3_aa: CATSRPGDNQPQHF; cdr3_nt: TGTGCCACCAGCAGACCCGGGGACAATCAGCCCCAGCATTTT; v_call: TRBV15; j_call: TRBJ1-5; cdr3_length: 14; d_call: NA; clone_size: NA
cdr3_aa: CASSLDRGSNQPQHF; cdr3_nt: TGCGCCAGCAGCTTGGACAGGGGGAGCAATCAGCCCCAGCATTTT; v_call: TRBV5-1; j_call: TRBJ1-5; cdr3_length: 15; d_call: TRBD1; clone_size: NA
cdr3_aa: CATSRPAGGDEQYF; cdr3_nt: TGTGCCACCAGCAGACCCGCTGGCGGGGACGAGCAGTACTTC; v_call: TRBV15; j_call: TRBJ2-7; cdr3_length: 14; d_call: NA; clone_size: NA
cdr3_aa: CASSQGTAAPELFF; cdr3_nt: TGTGCCAGCAGTCAGGGGACAGCCGCACCGGAGCTGTTTTTT; v_call: TRBV6-6; j_call: TRBJ2-2; cdr3_length: 14; d_call: TRBD1; clone_size: NA
cdr3_aa: CATGQVLETQYF; cdr3_nt: TGTGCCACCGGCCAGGTCTTGGAGACCCAGTACTTC; v_call: TRBV7-7; j_call: TRBJ2-5; cdr3_length: 12; d_call: NA; clone_size: NA
cdr3_aa: CASSMLGGQETQYF; cdr3_nt: TGTGCCAGTAGTATGCTCGGGGGTCAAGAGACCCAGTACTTC; v_call: TRBV19; j_call: TRBJ2-5; cdr3_length: 14; d_call: NA; clone_size: few
cdr3_aa: CASKSNWDIVSEAFF; cdr3_nt: TGTGCCAGCAAGTCGAACTGGGACATAGTCTCTGAAGCTTTCTTT; v_call: TRBV6-1; j_call: TRBJ1-1; cdr3_length: 15; d_call: NA; clone_size: NA
cdr3_aa: CASSSKTSYEQYF; cdr3_nt: TGTGCCAGTAGTTCTAAGACTAGTTACGAGCAGTACTTC; v_call: TRBV19; j_call: TRBJ2-7; cdr3_length: 13; d_call: NA; clone_size: NA
cdr3_aa: CASSPRGAGELFF; cdr3_nt: TGTGCCAGCAGCCCCAGGGGAGCTGGGGAGCTGTTTTTT; v_call: TRBV11-2; j_call: TRBJ2-2; cdr3_length: 13; d_call: NA; clone_size: NA
cdr3_aa: CASSSARDRGRSGANVLTF; cdr3_nt: TGTGCCAGCAGTTCTGCCCGGGACAGGGGGAGGTCTGGGGCCAACGTCCTGACTTTC; v_call: TRBV7-8; j_call: TRBJ2-6; cdr3_length: 19; d_call: TRBD1; clone_size: NA
cdr3_aa: CASSRDRVTGELFF; cdr3_nt: TGTGCCAGCAGCCGGGACAGGGTCACCGGGGAGCTGTTTTTT; v_call: TRBV11-3; j_call: TRBJ2-2; cdr3_length: 14; d_call: TRBD1; clone_size: NA
cdr3_aa: CASSVAQQPRHNEQFF; cdr3_nt: TGTGCCAGCAGCGTAGCTCAACAGCCTCGCCACAATGAGCAGTTCTTC; v_call: TRBV9; j_call: TRBJ2-1; cdr3_length: 16; d_call: NA; clone_size: NA
cdr3_aa: CASSPDSRSGNTIYF; cdr3_nt: TGTGCCAGCAGTCCTGACAGCCGCTCTGGAAACACCATATATTTT; v_call: TRBV28; j_call: TRBJ1-3; cdr3_length: 15; d_call: NA; clone_size: once
cdr3_aa: CASSGRGPNPYEQYF; cdr3_nt: TGTGCCAGCAGTGGCAGGGGGCCTAATCCCTACGAGCAGTACTTC; v_call: TRBV2; j_call: TRBJ2-7; cdr3_length: 15; d_call: TRBD1; clone_size: NA
cdr3_aa: CASSLTASGRAGEQFF; cdr3_nt: TGTGCCAGCAGCTTAACGGCTAGCGGGAGGGCCGGTGAGCAGTTCTTC; v_call: TRBV7-3; j_call: TRBJ2-1; cdr3_length: 16; d_call: TRBD2; clone_size: NA
cdr3_aa: CASSGSRRTEAFF; cdr3_nt: TGCGCCAGCAGCGGGTCGCGGAGAACTGAAGCTTTCTTT; v_call: TRBV4-3; j_call: TRBJ1-1; cdr3_length: 13; d_call: NA; clone_size: few
cdr3_aa: CASSLNVCRDLSYEQYF; cdr3_nt: TGTGCCAGCAGCTTAAATGTCTGCCGAGATCTCTCCTACGAGCAGTACTTC; v_call: TRBV11-3; j_call: TRBJ2-7; cdr3_length: 17; d_call: NA; clone_size: NA
cdr3_aa: CASTFIPRQGNTGELFF; cdr3_nt: TGTGCCAGCACTTTTATACCCCGACAGGGGAACACCGGGGAGCTGTTTTTT; v_call: TRBV27; j_call: TRBJ2-2; cdr3_length: 17; d_call: TRBD1; clone_size: once
cdr3_aa: CASSPPVAASTDTQYF; cdr3_nt: TGTGCCAGCAGCCCACCAGTAGCGGCTAGCACAGATACGCAGTATTTT; v_call: TRBV11-2; j_call: TRBJ2-3; cdr3_length: 16; d_call: NA; clone_size: NA
cdr3_aa: CASSPRSTNTKAFF; cdr3_nt: TGTGCCAGCAGCCCCCGGTCAACGAACACTAAAGCTTTCTTT; v_call: TRBV7-9; j_call: TRBJ1-1; cdr3_length: 14; d_call: NA; clone_size: NA
cdr3_aa: CASSQAGSRGGYTF; cdr3_nt: TGTGCCAGCAGCCAAGCTGGCTCTCGGGGTGGCTACACCTTC; v_call: TRBV14; j_call: TRBJ1-2; cdr3_length: 14; d_call: NA; clone_size: NA
cdr3_aa: CASSPPSGLRSYEQYF; cdr3_nt: TGTGCCAGCTCACCACCTTCCGGACTACGCTCCTACGAGCAGTACTTC; v_call: TRBV18; j_call: TRBJ2-7; cdr3_length: 16; d_call: NA; clone_size: NA
cdr3_aa: CASSLWGSGSTDTQYF; cdr3_nt: TGTGCCAGCAGTTTATGGGGCAGCGGTAGCACAGATACGCAGTATTTT; v_call: TRBV28; j_call: TRBJ2-3; cdr3_length: 16; d_call: NA; clone_size: NA
cdr3_aa: CASRLTGGLNEKLFF; cdr3_nt: TGTGCCAGCAGACTCACAGGGGGCCTCAATGAAAAACTGTTTTTT; v_call: TRBV14; j_call: TRBJ1-4; cdr3_length: 15; d_call: TRBD1; clone_size: few
cdr3_aa: CASSLSKTFYEQYF; cdr3_nt: TGTGCCAGCAGTTTATCGAAGACTTTCTACGAGCAGTACTTC; v_call: TRBV27; j_call: TRBJ2-7; cdr3_length: 14; d_call: NA; clone_size: NA
cdr3_aa: CASSYDGTGNLYEQYF; cdr3_nt: TGTGCCAGCAGTTACGACGGCACAGGGAACTTGTACGAGCAGTACTTC; v_call: TRBV6-5; j_call: TRBJ2-7; cdr3_length: 16; d_call: NA; clone_size: NA
cdr3_aa: CTWEGTLHISYEQYF; cdr3_nt: TGCACTTGGGAGGGGACACTCCATATCTCCTACGAGCAGTACTTC; v_call: TRBV30; j_call: TRBJ2-7; cdr3_length: 15; d_call: NA; clone_size: NA
cdr3_aa: CASSRTGGSGETDTQYF; cdr3_nt: TGCGCCAGCAGCCGGACAGGGGGATCGGGGGAGACAGATACGCAGTATTTT; v_call: TRBV4-3; j_call: TRBJ2-3; cdr3_length: 17; d_call: TRBD1; clone_size: NA
cdr3_aa: CASSLAWQGDTEAFF; cdr3_nt: TGTGCCAGCAGCTTGGCCTGGCAGGGGGATACTGAAGCTTTCTTT; v_call: TRBV5-6; j_call: TRBJ1-1; cdr3_length: 15; d_call: TRBD1; clone_size: few
cdr3_aa: CASSEALRGETQYF; cdr3_nt: TGTGCCAGCAGTGAAGCGCTCAGGGGAGAGACCCAGTACTTC; v_call: TRBV2; j_call: TRBJ2-5; cdr3_length: 14; d_call: NA; clone_size: NA
cdr3_aa: CSVTLAALNEQFF; cdr3_nt: TGCAGCGTTACGTTAGCGGCTTTAAATGAGCAGTTCTTC; v_call: TRBV29-1; j_call: TRBJ2-1; cdr3_length: 13; d_call: NA; clone_size: NA
cdr3_aa: CASSITLGDQGIEYYEQYF; cdr3_nt: TGTGCCAGCAGCATAACATTAGGCGACCAGGGGATAGAATACTACGAGCAGTACTTC; v_call: TRBV7-8; j_call: TRBJ2-7; cdr3_length: 19; d_call: NA; clone_size: once
cdr3_aa: CASSLGTGGYQPQHF; cdr3_nt: TGTGCCAGCAGCTTAGGGACAGGGGGGTATCAGCCCCAGCATTTT; v_call: TRBV5-8; j_call: TRBJ1-5; cdr3_length: 15; d_call: TRBD1; clone_size: few
cdr3_aa: CASSQETGQGSPLHF; cdr3_nt: TGTGCCAGCAGCCAAGAGACAGGGCAAGGTTCACCCCTCCACTTT; v_call: TRBV4-2; j_call: TRBJ1-6; cdr3_length: 15; d_call: TRBD1; clone_size: NA
cdr3_aa: CASSASAGIGETQYF; cdr3_nt: TGTGCCAGCAGCGCGTCAGCGGGCATCGGAGAGACCCAGTACTTC; v_call: TRBV5-4; j_call: TRBJ2-5; cdr3_length: 15; d_call: NA; clone_size: NA
cdr3_aa: CASRALLGQGNSPLHF; cdr3_nt: TGTGCCAGTAGAGCCCTCCTCGGACAGGGGAATTCACCCCTCCACTTT; v_call: TRBV19; j_call: TRBJ1-6; cdr3_length: 16; d_call: TRBD1; clone_size: NA
cdr3_aa: CAFQSDFPPYEQYF; cdr3_nt: TGTGCTTTTCAATCGGACTTCCCCCCCTACGAGCAGTACTTC; v_call: TRBV6-1; j_call: TRBJ2-7; cdr3_length: 14; d_call: NA; clone_size: NA
cdr3_aa: CASSQDRGYGSQYF; cdr3_nt: TGTGCCAGCAGCCAAGATAGGGGCTACGGCTCCCAGTACTTC; v_call: TRBV4-2; j_call: TRBJ2-5; cdr3_length: 14; d_call: NA; clone_size: NA
cdr3_aa: CATSPGQNTEAFF; cdr3_nt: TGTGCCACCAGCCCCGGACAGAACACTGAAGCTTTCTTT; v_call: TRBV15; j_call: TRBJ1-1; cdr3_length: 13; d_call: NA; clone_size: NA
cdr3_aa: CSVGDRLSGNTIYF; cdr3_nt: TGCAGCGTCGGGGACAGGCTCTCTGGAAACACCATATATTTT; v_call: TRBV29-1; j_call: TRBJ1-3; cdr3_length: 14; d_call: TRBD1; clone_size: few
cdr3_aa: CASSLLGDEQFF; cdr3_nt: TGTGCCAGCAGCTTACTAGGGGATGAGCAGTTCTTC; v_call: TRBV11-3; j_call: TRBJ2-1; cdr3_length: 12; d_call: NA; clone_size: NA
cdr3_aa: CASSDERKYYEQYF; cdr3_nt: TGTGCCAGCAGCGATGAGCGGAAGTACTACGAGCAGTACTTC; v_call: TRBV4-2; j_call: TRBJ2-7; cdr3_length: 14; d_call: NA; clone_size: NA
cdr3_aa: CASSAGGGASYGYTF; cdr3_nt: TGTGCCAGCAGCGCAGGTGGGGGGGCGTCCTATGGCTACACCTTC; v_call: TRBV6-1; j_call: TRBJ1-2; cdr3_length: 15; d_call: NA; clone_size: NA
cdr3_aa: CASSLDRLENYGYTF; cdr3_nt: TGTGCCAGCAGCTTAGATAGGTTGGAGAACTATGGCTACACCTTC; v_call: TRBV11-2; j_call: TRBJ1-2; cdr3_length: 15; d_call: NA; clone_size: NA
cdr3_aa: CASSYGSGGREQYF; cdr3_nt: TGTGCCAGCAGTTACGGGTCGGGAGGGAGGGAGCAGTACTTC; v_call: TRBV6-5; j_call: TRBJ2-7; cdr3_length: 14; d_call: TRBD2; clone_size: NA
cdr3_aa: CASSYRSGINNEQFF; cdr3_nt: TGTGCCAGCAGTTATCGTAGCGGGATAAACAATGAGCAGTTCTTC; v_call: TRBV27; j_call: TRBJ2-1; cdr3_length: 15; d_call: TRBD2; clone_size: NA
cdr3_aa: CACPGGPAGELFF; cdr3_nt: TGTGCCTGCCCTGGGGGCCCAGCCGGGGAGCTGTTTTTT; v_call: TRBV7-9; j_call: TRBJ2-2; cdr3_length: 13; d_call: NA; clone_size: NA
cdr3_aa: CASSLDSGGPYNEQFF; cdr3_nt: TGTGCCAGCAGCTTAGACAGCGGGGGACCCTACAATGAGCAGTTCTTC; v_call: TRBV7-2; j_call: TRBJ2-1; cdr3_length: 16; d_call: TRBD2; clone_size: NA